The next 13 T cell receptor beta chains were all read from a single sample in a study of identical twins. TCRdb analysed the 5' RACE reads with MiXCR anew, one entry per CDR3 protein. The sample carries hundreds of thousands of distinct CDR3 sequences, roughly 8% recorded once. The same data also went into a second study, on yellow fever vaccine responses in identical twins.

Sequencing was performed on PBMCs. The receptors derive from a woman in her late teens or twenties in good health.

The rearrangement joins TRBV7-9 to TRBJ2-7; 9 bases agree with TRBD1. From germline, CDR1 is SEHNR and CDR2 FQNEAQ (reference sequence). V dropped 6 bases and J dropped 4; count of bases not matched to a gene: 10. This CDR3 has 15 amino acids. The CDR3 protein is CASSQTGGATYEQYF. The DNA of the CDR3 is TGTGCCAGCAGTCAAACAGGGGGCGCAACATACGAGCAGTACTTC.

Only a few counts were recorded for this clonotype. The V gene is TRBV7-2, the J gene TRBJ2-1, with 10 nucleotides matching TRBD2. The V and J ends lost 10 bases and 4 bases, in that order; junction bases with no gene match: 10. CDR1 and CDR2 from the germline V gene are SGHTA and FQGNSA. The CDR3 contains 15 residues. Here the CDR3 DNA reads TGTGCCAACTACCTACTAGCGGGGAGATACAATGAGCAGTTCTTC. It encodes CANYLLAGRYNEQFF.

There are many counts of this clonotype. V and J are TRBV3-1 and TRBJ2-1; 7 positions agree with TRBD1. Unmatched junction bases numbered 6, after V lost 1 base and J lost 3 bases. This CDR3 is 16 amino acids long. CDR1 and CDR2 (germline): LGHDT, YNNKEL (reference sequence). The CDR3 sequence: CASSQGGRDSYNEQFF. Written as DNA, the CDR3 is TGTGCCAGCAGCCAAGGGGGCCGGGACAGCTACAATGAGCAGTTCTTC.

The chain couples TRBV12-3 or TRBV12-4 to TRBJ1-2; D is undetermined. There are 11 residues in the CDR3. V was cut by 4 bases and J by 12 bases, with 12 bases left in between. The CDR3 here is CASSYSGADTF. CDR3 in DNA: TGTGCCAGCAGTTACAGTGGTGCGGACACCTTC.

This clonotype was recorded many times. CDR3 DNA: TGCAGCGTTGAAGAAGGGGTCTCTGAAGCTTTCTTT. As protein: CSVEEGVSEAFF. The chain uses TRBV29-1 and TRBJ1-1; the D gene is possibly TRBD1 (5 bases). Trimming shortened V by 0 bases and J by 6 bases, and 8 bases separated the two germline ends. This CDR3 contains 12 residues. CDR1 and CDR2 from the germline V gene are SQVTM and ANQGSEA.

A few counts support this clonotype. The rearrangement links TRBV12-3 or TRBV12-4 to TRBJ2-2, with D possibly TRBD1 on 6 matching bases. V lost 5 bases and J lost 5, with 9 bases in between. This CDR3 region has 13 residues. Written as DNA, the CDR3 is TGTGCCAGCAGTGCTGGGACAACCGGGGAGCTGTTTTTT. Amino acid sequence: CASSAGTTGELFF.

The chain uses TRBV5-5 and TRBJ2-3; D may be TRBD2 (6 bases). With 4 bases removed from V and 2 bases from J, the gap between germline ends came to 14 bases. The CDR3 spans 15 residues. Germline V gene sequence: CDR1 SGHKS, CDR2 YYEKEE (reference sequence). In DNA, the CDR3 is TGTGCCAGCAGCACCGGGACTGGGAACACAGATACGCAGTATTTT. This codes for CASSTGTGNTDTQYF.

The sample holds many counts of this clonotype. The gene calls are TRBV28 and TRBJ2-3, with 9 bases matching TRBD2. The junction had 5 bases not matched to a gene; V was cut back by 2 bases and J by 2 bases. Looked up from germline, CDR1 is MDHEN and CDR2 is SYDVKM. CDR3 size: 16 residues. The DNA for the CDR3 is TGTGCCAGCAGTTTAGGGCTAGCGGGAATCACAGATACGCAGTATTTT. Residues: CASSLGLAGITDTQYF.

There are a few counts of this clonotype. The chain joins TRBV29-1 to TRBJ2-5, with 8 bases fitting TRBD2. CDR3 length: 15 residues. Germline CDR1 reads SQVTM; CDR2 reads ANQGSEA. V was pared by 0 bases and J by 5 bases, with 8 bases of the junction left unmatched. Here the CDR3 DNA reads TGCAGCGTTGAAGATCGGAGCGGGAGCTGGGAGACCCAGTACTTC. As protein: CSVEDRSGSWETQYF.

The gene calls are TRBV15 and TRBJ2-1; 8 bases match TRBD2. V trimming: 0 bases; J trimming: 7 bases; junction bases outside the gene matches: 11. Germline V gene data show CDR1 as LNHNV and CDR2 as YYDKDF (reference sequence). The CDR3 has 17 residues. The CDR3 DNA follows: TGTGCCACCAGCAGAGAAAGCGGGGGACTCCTTAGGAATGAGCAGTTCTTC. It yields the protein CATSRESGGLLRNEQFF.

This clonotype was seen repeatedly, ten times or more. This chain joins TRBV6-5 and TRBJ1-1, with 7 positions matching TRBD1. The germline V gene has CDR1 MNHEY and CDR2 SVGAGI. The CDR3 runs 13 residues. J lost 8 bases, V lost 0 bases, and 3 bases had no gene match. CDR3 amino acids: CASSYSRTGEAFF. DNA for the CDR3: TGTGCCAGCAGTTACTCCCGGACAGGAGAAGCTTTCTTT.

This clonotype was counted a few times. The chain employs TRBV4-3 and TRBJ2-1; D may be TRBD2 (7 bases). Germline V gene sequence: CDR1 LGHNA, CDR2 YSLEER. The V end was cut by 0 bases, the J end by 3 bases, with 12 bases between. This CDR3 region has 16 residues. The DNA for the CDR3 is TGCGCCAGCAGCCAAGATTCGGGGGGACACTACAATGAGCAGTTCTTC. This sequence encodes CASSQDSGGHYNEQFF.

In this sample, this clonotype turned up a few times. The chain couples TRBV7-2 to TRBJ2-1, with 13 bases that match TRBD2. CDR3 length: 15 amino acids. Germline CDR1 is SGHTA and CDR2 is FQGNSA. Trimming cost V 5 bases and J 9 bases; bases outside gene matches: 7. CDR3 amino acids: CASSHGLAGVPEQFF. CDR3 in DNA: TGTGCCAGCAGCCACGGACTAGCGGGAGTTCCTGAGCAGTTCTTC.